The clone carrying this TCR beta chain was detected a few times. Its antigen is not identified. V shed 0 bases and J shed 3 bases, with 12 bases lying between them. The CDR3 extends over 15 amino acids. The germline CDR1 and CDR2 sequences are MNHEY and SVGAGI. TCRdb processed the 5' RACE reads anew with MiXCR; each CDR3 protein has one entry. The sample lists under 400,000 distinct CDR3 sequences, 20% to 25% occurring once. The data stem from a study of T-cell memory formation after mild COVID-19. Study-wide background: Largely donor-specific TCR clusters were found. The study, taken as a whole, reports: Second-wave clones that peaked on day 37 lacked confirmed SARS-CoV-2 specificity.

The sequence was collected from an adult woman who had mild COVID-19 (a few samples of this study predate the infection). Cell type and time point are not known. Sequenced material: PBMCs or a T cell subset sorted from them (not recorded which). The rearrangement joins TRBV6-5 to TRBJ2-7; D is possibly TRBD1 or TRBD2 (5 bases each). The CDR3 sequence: CASSYSSGRLYEQYF. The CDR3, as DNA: TGTGCCAGCAGTTACTCATCGGGACGCCTCTACGAGCAGTACTTC.